These T cell receptor beta chains were read from a single sample in a study of a mutant IDH1 vaccine in newly diagnosed glioma. Sequenced by immunoSEQ multiplex PCR; TCRdb stores in-frame clones only, minus some. The sample includes around 100,000 clones, 75% to 90% of them seen just once. Their antigen targets remain unknown. The material was PBMCs, obtained from a glioma patient whose treatment included an IDH1 peptide vaccine. The receptors derive from a woman aged 50 to 60 with glioma. The CDR3 runs from the conserved cysteine through the conserved F or W. The D gene is left open where the match is weak. The listing skips clone size in some rows; elsewhere it reads once, few, many or a size class.

>few|NA|TRBV6-5|TRBJ2-3
TGTGCCAGCAGTTACTCGCTCGGGAGTAGCACAGATACGCAGTATTTT
CASSYSLGSSTDTQYF
>NA|NA|TRBV10-1|TRBJ1-1
TGCGCCAGCAGTGCCCAGGGGAACACTGAAGCTTTCTTT
CASSAQGNTEAFF
>NA|NA|TRBV5-1|TRBJ1-2
TGCGCCAGCAGCTTGGGACCGACGGGGGACTATGGCTACACCTTC
CASSLGPTGDYGYTF
>NA|TRBD2|TRBV2|TRBJ2-7
TGTGCCAGCAGTGCCGGGGGGAGCCTCTACGAGCAGTACTTC
CASSAGGSLYEQYF
>NA|NA|TRBV6-5|TRBJ1-4
TGTGCCTATGGCAGGGGAGGGGAAAAACTGTTTTTT
CAYGRGGEKLFF
>once|TRBD2|TRBV27|TRBJ2-1
TGTGCCAGCAGCCGTAGCGGGAGCTCCTACAATGAGCAGTTCTTC
CASSRSGSSYNEQFF
>NA|NA|TRBV5-1|TRBJ2-2
TGCGCCAGCAGCTTGAAAGAAATCGGGGAGCTGTTTTTT
CASSLKEIGELFF
>NA|TRBD1|TRBV7-9|TRBJ1-1
TGTGCCAGCATCAGGACAGGGGGCGCGGGCACTGAAGCTTTCTTT
CASIRTGGAGTEAFF
>NA|TRBD2|TRBV9|TRBJ2-3
TGTGCCAGCAGCCTCGGCGGGGGAGGGATAGATACGCAGTATTTT
CASSLGGGGIDTQYF
>NA|NA|TRBV10-2|TRBJ1-2
TGCGCCACCCGGGCAGCTAACTATGGCTACACCTTC
CATRAANYGYTF
>NA|TRBD2|TRBV4-1|TRBJ2-5
TGCGCCAGCAGCCCGCCACCCAGACTAGCGGGACGGGAGACCCAGTACTTC
CASSPPPRLAGRETQYF
>NA|TRBD1|TRBV18|TRBJ1-3
TGTGCCAGCTCACCTGGACAGGGGGATGGAAACACCATATATTTT
CASSPGQGDGNTIYF
>NA|TRBD1|TRBV5-1|TRBJ1-1
TGCGCCAGCAGCTCTGGACAGGGGATGGTGAACACTGAAGCTTTCTTT
CASSSGQGMVNTEAFF
>NA|TRBD1|TRBV27|TRBJ2-7
TGTGCCAGCAGTTTATCAACAGGGGCGACCTACGAGCAGTACTTC
CASSLSTGATYEQYF
>once|TRBD1|TRBV11-2|TRBJ2-2
TGTGCCAGCAGCTTAGTCAGGGGGCGGACCGGGGAGCTGTTTTTT
CASSLVRGRTGELFF
>NA|NA|TRBV4-1|TRBJ2-3
TGCGCCAGCAGCCAAGAGCTTTCTATTGTGGTCTCGGATACGCAGTATTTT
CASSQELSIVVSDTQYF
>NA|NA|TRBV5-1|TRBJ1-1
TGCGCCAGCAGCTTGGCAGGTCCGGGGAACACTGAAGCTTTCTTT
CASSLAGPGNTEAFF
>NA|NA|TRBV28|TRBJ1-5
TGTGCCAGCAGTTTTGTGCACAGGGTCAATCAGCCCCAGCATTTT
CASSFVHRVNQPQHF
>NA|NA|TRBV14|TRBJ1-1
TGTGCCAGCAGCCAACAACACCGGTCGGCTGAAGCTTTCTTT
CASSQQHRSAEAFF
>NA|NA|TRBV11-2|TRBJ2-1
TGTGCCAGCAGCTCCTTTTCCTACAATGAGCAGTTCTTC
CASSSFSYNEQFF
>NA|TRBD2|TRBV5-1|TRBJ2-7
TGCGCCAGCAGCAAACCTAGCGGGGGCTACGAGCAGTACTTC
CASSKPSGGYEQYF
>NA|NA|TRBV2|TRBJ2-7
TGTGCCAGCAGTCGGGCCCCGAGAACCTACGAGCAGTACTTC
CASSRAPRTYEQYF
>NA|NA|TRBV5-1|TRBJ2-7
TGCGCCAGCAGTCCCGAGGGGGGGCCCTACGAGCAGTACTTC
CASSPEGGPYEQYF
>few|NA|TRBV5-1|TRBJ2-7
TGCGCCAGCAGCTTGGATTCGGGGGTCGACGAGCAGTACTTC
CASSLDSGVDEQYF
>NA|NA|TRBV9|TRBJ1-2
TGTGCCAGCAGCCCCCGAGGGAGTAACTATGGCTACACCTTC
CASSPRGSNYGYTF
>once|NA|TRBV5-8|TRBJ2-1
TGTGCCAGCCATCCTGGGACGTCGGCCTACAATGAGCAGTTCTTC
CASHPGTSAYNEQFF
>NA|TRBD1|TRBV13|TRBJ2-3
TGTGCCAGCAGCTTAGTTCAGGGGGTCCCAGATACGCAGTATTTT
CASSLVQGVPDTQYF
>NA|NA|TRBV19|TRBJ1-1
TGTGCCAGCATGGGCCGTTGGAACACTGAAGCTTTCTTT
CASMGRWNTEAFF
>NA|TRBD1|TRBV19|TRBJ1-1
TGTGCCAGTAGTCCCCTCTCCGGGACAGGGGAGTTCAGCACTGAAGCTTTCTTT
CASSPLSGTGEFSTEAFF
>NA|NA|TRBV30|TRBJ2-7
TGTGCCTGTTTGCGGGACGCGGGCCACGAGCAGTACTTC
CACLRDAGHEQYF
>NA|TRBD1|TRBV28|TRBJ2-1
TGTGCCAGCAGTCGGACAGGGTACAATGAGCAGTTCTTC
CASSRTGYNEQFF
>NA|TRBD1|TRBV27|TRBJ2-6
TGTGCCAGCAGCCGAGACAGGGCCCGGACTGGGGCCAACGTCCTGACTTTC
CASSRDRARTGANVLTF
>NA|NA|TRBV13|TRBJ2-7
TGTGCCAGCAGCTTAGGGGTCTACGAGCAGTACTTC
CASSLGVYEQYF